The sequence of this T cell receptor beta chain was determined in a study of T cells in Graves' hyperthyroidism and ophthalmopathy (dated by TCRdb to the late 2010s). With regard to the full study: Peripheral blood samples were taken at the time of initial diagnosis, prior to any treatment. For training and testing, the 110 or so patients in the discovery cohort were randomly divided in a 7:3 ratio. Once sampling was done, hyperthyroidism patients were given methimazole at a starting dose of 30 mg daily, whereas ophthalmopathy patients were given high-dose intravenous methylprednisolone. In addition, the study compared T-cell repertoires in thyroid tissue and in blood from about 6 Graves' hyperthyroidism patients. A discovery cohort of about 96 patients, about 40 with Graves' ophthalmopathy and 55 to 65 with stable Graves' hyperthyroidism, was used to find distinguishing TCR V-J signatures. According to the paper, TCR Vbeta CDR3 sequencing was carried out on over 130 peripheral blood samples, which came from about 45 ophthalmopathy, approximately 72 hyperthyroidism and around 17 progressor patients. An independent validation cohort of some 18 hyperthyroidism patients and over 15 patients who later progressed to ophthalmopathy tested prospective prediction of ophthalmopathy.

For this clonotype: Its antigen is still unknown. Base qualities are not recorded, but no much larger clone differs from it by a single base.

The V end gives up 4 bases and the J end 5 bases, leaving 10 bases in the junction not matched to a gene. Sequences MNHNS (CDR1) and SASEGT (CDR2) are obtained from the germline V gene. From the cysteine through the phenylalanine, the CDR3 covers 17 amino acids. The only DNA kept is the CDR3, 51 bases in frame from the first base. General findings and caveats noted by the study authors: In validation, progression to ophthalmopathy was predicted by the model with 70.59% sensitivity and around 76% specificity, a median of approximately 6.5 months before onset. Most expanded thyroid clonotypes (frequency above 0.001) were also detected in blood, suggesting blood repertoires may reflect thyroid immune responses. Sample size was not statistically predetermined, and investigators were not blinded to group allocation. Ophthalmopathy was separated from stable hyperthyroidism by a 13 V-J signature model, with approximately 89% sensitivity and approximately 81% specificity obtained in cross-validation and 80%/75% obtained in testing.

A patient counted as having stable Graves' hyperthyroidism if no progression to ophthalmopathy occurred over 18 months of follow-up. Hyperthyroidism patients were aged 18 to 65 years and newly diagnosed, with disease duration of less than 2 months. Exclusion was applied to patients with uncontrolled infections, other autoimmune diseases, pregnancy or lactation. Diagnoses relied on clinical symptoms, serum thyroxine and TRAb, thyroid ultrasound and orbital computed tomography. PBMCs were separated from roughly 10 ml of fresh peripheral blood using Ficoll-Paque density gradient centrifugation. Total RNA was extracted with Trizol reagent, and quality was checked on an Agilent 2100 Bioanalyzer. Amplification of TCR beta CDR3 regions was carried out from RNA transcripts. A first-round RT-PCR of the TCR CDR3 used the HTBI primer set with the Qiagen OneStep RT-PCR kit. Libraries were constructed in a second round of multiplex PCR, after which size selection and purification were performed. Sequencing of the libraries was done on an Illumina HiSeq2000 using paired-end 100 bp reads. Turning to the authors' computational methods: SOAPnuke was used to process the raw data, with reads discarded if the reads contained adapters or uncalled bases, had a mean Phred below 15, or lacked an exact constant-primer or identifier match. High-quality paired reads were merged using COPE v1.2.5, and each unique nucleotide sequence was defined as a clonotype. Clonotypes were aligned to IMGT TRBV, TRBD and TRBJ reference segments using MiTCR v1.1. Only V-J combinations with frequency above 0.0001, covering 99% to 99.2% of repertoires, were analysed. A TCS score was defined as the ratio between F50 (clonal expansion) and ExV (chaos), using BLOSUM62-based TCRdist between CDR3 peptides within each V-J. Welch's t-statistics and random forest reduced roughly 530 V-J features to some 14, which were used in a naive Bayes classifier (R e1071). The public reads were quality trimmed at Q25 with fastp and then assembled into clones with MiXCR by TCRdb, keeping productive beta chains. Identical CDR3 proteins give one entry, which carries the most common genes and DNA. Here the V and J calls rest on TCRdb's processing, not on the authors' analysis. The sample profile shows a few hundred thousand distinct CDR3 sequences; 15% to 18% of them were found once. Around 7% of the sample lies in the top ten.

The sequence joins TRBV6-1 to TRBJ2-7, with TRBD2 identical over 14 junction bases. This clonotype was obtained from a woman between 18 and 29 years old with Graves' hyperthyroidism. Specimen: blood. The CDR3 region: CASSGAPGLAGAHEQYF. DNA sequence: TGTGCCAGCAGTGGGGCTCCGGGACTAGCGGGAGCCCACGAGCAGTACTTC.